Listed below are T cell receptor beta chains from one sample, sequenced in a study of blood T cells in healthy people across ages. One entry per CDR3 protein results from TCRdb running MiXCR on the 5' RACE reads. The repertoire has fewer than 950,000 distinct CDR3 sequences, 53% of them found once; the top ten carry around 41%. The sequenced material came from blood. The source of these receptors is a man aged 80 or over in good health. The CDR3 runs from the conserved cysteine through the conserved F or W.

J | V | CDR3
TRBJ2-1 | TRBV5-1 | CASSLIGGNEQFF
TRBJ2-7 | TRBV11-2 | CASSLVSGNSYEQYF
TRBJ2-5 | TRBV11-2 | CASSLDLGDQGETQYF
TRBJ2-7 | TRBV27 | CASSTGTGREQYF
TRBJ1-2 | TRBV28 | CASIASGTGFYGYTF
NA | TRBV3-1 | CASSPLASGRIHEQYF
TRBJ2-7 | TRBV7-8 | CASSLGGRAPYEQYF
TRBJ2-7 | TRBV10-3 | CVISGPGVAGAYEQYF
TRBJ1-5 | TRBV20-1 | CSARDYRSNQPQHF
TRBJ1-2 | TRBV4-1 | CASSHERLMDRDSYGYTF
TRBJ2-1 | TRBV12-3/TRBV12-4 | CASSSGFSGRFDEQFF
TRBJ1-5 | TRBV21-1 | CASSKDGGRVRQPQHF
NA | TRBV5-6 | CASSHRAPSSYNEQYF
TRBJ2-7 | TRBV29-1 | CSGATDRENEQYF
TRBJ1-4 | TRBV27 | CASSLWGHGPGSEKLFF
TRBJ1-1 | TRBV19 | CASSDRGISEAFF
TRBJ2-2 | TRBV4-2 | CASSLTNQVTGELFF
TRBJ2-7 | TRBV7-2 | CASSLAAGNYEQYF
TRBJ2-7 | TRBV7-6 | CASGRRYGGEQYF
TRBJ2-7 | TRBV2 | CATREVSYEQYF
TRBJ1-2 | TRBV14 | CASSPTGQNGYTF
TRBJ1-5 | TRBV20-1 | CSARAILGQDQPQHF
TRBJ2-7 | TRBV20-1 | CSARPAGRPSYGQYF
TRBJ1-1 | TRBV7-3 | CASSLNAGRNTEAFF
TRBJ2-1 | TRBV24-1 | CATSDPSTGTNEQFF
TRBJ2-7 | TRBV27 | CASSPDRTTREQYF
TRBJ2-5 | TRBV7-2 | CASSLAPGGARQETQYF
TRBJ2-7 | TRBV5-1 | CASSPIGSGVYEQYF
TRBJ2-3 | TRBV12-3/TRBV12-4 | CASSSGKREGDTQYF
TRBJ2-7 | TRBV5-1 | CASSLLENEQYF
TRBJ2-5 | TRBV20-1 | CSASSREETQYF
TRBJ1-5 | TRBV7-6 | CASSFGLRDSGQPQHF
TRBJ2-5 | TRBV5-6 | CASSLISVRLAGQETQYF
TRBJ1-5 | TRBV6-1 | CASRNLFPGQGDQPQHF
TRBJ2-1 | TRBV20-1 | CSARGTSGRLHEQFF
TRBJ2-1 | TRBV3-1 | CASSQDLAGGNNEQFF
TRBJ1-2 | TRBV6-5 | CASRPTGTGEGYTF
NA | TRBV5-8 | CASSLYRVSGAYEQYF
TRBJ2-7 | TRBV5-1 | CASSTLPPGRGSYEQYF
TRBJ2-7 | TRBV3-1 | CASSLGLAVYEQYF
TRBJ1-1 | TRBV29-1 | CSVPRTGRNTEAFF
TRBJ2-1 | TRBV18 | CASSPQLAGGRNEQFF
TRBJ2-5 | TRBV11-1 | CASTKNPYQETQYF
TRBJ1-6 | TRBV9 | CASTPGVGLGSPLHF
TRBJ2-6 | TRBV12-3/TRBV12-4 | CASSLSASGANVLTF
TRBJ2-5 | TRBV20-1 | CSASNRDRRSNEQYF
TRBJ1-1 | TRBV20-1 | CSARDVGGTVMNTEAFF
TRBJ1-2 | TRBV24-1 | CATSDFGQGTFDYTF
TRBJ2-1 | TRBV5-1 | CASTPGADGRNEQFF
TRBJ1-1 | TRBV10-3 | CAILRALNTEAFF
TRBJ2-6 | TRBV24-1 | CATSDPRQGTGANVLTF
TRBJ2-7 | TRBV7-6 | CASSLGGRGSPYEQYF
TRBJ2-7 | TRBV29-1 | CSARTGVREQYF
TRBJ2-5 | TRBV7-2 | CASSYQGGEGETQYF
TRBJ2-4 | TRBV20-1 | CSARAQGLKNIQYF
TRBJ2-1 | TRBV6-6 | CASSYSITGRGDEQFF
TRBJ2-3 | TRBV5-1 | CASSLALRGTDTQYF
TRBJ2-1 | TRBV28 | CASSPNGEQFF
TRBJ2-3 | TRBV29-1 | CSGRKTREWTDTQYF